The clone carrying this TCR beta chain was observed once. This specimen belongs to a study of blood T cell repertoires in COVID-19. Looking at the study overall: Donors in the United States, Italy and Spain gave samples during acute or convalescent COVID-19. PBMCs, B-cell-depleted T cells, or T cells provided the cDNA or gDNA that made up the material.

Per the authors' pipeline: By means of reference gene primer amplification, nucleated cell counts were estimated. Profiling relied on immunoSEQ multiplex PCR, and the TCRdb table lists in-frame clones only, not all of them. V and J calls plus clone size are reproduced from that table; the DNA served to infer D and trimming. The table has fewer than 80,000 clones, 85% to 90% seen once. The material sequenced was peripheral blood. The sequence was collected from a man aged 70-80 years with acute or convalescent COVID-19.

The chain's CDR3 is CASSLNSHQPQHF. CDR3 nucleotide sequence: TGTGCCAGCAGCCTTAATAGTCATCAGCCCCAGCATTTT. The chain recombines TRBV5-5 with TRBJ1-5; no reliable D call. Germline V CDR1 and CDR2: SGHKS, YYEKEE (reference sequence). CDR3 length equals 13 residues. Trimming took off 4 bases at V and 5 bases at J, with 10 bases between the two ends.